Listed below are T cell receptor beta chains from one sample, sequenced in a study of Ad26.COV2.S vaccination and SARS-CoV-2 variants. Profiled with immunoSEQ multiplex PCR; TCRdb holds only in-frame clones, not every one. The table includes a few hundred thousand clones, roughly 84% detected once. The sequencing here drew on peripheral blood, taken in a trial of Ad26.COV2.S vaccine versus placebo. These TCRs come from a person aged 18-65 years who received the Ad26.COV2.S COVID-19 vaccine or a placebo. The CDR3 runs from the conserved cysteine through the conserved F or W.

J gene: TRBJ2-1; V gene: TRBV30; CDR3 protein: CAWSLTSGGVEQFF
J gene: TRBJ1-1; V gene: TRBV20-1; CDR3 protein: CSASKVNTEAFF
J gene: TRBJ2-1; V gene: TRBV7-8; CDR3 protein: CASSTTGALSYNEQFF
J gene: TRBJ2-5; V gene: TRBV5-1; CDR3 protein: CASSLVSGTRPGETQYF
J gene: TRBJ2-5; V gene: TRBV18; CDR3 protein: CASSPRGYQETQYF
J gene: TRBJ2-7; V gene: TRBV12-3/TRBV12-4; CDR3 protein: CASSFGGPYEQYF
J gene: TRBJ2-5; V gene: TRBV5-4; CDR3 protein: CASSFETGGTQYF
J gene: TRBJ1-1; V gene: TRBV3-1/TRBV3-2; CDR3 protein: CASSQDSTDHKAFF
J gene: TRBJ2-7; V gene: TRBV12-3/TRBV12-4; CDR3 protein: CASSLADYEQYF
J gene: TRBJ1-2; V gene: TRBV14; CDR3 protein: CASSPRQGFTYGYTF
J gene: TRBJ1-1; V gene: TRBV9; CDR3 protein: CASSVRTDRENTEAFF
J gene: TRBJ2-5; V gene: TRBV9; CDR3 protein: CASSRVQETQYF
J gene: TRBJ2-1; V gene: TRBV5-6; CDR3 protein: CASSLVSRYNEQFF
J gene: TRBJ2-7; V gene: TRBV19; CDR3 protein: CASTRDSASYEQYF
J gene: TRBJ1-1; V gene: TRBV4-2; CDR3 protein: CASSQATGTEAFF
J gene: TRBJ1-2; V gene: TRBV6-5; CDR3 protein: CASSYIDKIYGYTF
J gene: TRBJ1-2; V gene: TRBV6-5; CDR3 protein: CASIRQGEGGYGYTF
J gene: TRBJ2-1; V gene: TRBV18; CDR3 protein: CASSPPFGIGNEQFF